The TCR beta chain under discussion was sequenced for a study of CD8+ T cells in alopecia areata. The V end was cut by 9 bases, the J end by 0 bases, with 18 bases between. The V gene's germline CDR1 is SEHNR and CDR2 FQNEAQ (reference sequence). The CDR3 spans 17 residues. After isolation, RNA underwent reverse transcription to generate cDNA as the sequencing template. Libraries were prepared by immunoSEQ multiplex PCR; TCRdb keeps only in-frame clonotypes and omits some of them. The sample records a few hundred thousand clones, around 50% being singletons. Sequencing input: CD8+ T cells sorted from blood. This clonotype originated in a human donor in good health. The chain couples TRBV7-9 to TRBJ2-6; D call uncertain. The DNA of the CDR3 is TGTGCCAGTCCGTCTGGCCAAGGGCCCTCTGGGGCCAACGTCCTGACTTTC. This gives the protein CASPSGQGPSGANVLTF.